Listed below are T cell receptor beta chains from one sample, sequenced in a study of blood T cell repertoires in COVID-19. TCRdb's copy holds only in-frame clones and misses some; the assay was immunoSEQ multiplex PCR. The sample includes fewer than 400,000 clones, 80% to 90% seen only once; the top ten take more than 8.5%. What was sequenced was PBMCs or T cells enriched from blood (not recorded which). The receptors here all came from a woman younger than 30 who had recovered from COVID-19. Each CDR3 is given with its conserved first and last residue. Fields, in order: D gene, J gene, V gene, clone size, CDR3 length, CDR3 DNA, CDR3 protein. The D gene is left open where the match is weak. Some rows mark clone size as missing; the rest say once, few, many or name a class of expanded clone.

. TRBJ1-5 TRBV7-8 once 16 TGTGCCAGCAGCTTAGCAACAGGCGGGGGCAATCAGCCCCAGCATTTT CASSLATGGGNQPQHF
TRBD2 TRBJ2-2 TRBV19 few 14 TGTGCCGGGTCAGCGGGGATGAACACCGGGGAGCTGTTTTTT CAGSAGMNTGELFF
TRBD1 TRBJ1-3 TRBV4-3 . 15 TGCGCCAGCAGTAGGACAGGGGGGCCTGGAAACACCATATATTTT CASSRTGGPGNTIYF
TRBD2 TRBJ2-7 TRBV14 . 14 TGTGCCAGCAGTCGAAGCGGGATCTCCTACGAGCAGTACTTC CASSRSGISYEQYF
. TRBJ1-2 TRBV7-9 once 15 TGTGCCAGCAGCTCTCTAAGGGCAGGGAACTATGGCTACACCTTC CASSSLRAGNYGYTF
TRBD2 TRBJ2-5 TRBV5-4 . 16 TGTGCCAGCAGCTTGGGGCGGACTAGCGGGGAAGAGACCCAGTACTTC CASSLGRTSGEETQYF
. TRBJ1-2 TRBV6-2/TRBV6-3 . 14 TGTGCCAGCAGTTACAGTCAAGGGGTCTATGGCTACACCTTC CASSYSQGVYGYTF
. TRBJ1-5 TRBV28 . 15 TGTGCCAGCAGTCCCCAGGGCACGCGCAATCAGCCCCAGCATTTT CASSPQGTRNQPQHF
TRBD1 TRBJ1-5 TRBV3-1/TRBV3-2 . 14 TGTGCCAGCAGCCGAGCGACAGGGGAACAGCCCCAGCATTTT CASSRATGEQPQHF
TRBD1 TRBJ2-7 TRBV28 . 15 TGTGCCAGCAGTTTACCCGGGACAGGGGGCCTCGAGCAGTACTTC CASSLPGTGGLEQYF
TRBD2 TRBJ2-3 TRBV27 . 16 TGTGCCAGCAGTCCACGCGGGAGGCCGGGGACAGATACGCAGTATTTT CASSPRGRPGTDTQYF